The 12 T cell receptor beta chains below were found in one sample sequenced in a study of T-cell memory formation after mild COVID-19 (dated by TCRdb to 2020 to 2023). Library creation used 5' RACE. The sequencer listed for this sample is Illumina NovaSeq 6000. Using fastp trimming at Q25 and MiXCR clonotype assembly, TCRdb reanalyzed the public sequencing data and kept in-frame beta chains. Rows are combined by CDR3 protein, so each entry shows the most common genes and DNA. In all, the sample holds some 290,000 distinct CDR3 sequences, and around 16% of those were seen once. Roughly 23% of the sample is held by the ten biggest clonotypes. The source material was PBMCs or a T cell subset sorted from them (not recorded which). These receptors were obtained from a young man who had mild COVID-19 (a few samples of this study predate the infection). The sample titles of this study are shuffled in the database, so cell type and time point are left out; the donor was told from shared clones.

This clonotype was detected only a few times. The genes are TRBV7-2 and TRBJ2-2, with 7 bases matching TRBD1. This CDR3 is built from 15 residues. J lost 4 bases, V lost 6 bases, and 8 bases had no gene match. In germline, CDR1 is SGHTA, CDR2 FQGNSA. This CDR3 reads CASSRQGQITGELFF. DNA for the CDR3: TGTGCCAGCAGTCGCCAGGGACAGATCACCGGGGAGCTGTTTTTT.

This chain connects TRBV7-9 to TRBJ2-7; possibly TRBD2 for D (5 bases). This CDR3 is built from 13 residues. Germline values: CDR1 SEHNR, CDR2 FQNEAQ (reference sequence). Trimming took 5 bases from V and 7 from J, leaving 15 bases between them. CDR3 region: CASSITHPGEQYF. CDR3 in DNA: TGTGCCAGCAGCATAACTCATCCGGGGGAGCAGTACTTC.

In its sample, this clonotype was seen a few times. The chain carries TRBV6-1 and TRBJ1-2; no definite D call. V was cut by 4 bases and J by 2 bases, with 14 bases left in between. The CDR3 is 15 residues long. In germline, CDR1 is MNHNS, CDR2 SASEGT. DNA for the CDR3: TGTGCCAGCAGTGGGTTTCTGACGGAGAACTATGGCTACACCTTC. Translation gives CASSGFLTENYGYTF.

The CDR3 here is CSARVHAGGSTDTQYF. CDR3 DNA: TGCAGTGCTAGAGTCCATGCCGGTGGGAGCACAGATACGCAGTATTTT. The V and J genes are TRBV20-1 and TRBJ2-3; D not resolved. This CDR3 region has 16 residues. The germline V and J ends were trimmed by 1 base and 0 bases, with 14 bases remaining between them. Germline V CDR1 and CDR2: DFQATT, SNEGSKA (reference sequence).

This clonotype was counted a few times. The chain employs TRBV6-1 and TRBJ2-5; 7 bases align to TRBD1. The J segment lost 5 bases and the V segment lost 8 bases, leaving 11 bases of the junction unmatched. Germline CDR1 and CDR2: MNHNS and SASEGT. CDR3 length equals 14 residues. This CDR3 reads CASQGTAQWETQYF. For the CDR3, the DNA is TGTGCCAGCCAAGGGACAGCCCAATGGGAGACCCAGTACTTC.

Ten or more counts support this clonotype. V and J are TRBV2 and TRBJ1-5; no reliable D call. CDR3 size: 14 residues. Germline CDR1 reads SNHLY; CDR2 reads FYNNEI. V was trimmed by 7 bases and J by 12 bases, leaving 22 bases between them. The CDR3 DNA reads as TGTGCCAGCATGAGTGGAATAACTGCTGGCTTCCAGCATTTT. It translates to CASMSGITAGFQHF.

CDR3 DNA sequence: TGCGCCAGCACTCGGCTTTCGGTCGAAAAAACCCGTCCCTCCGTCGAAGCTTTCTTT. As protein: CASTRLSVEKTRPSVEAFF. The chain employs TRBV4-1 and TRBJ1-1; D unresolved. Germline lookup yields CDR1 MGHRA and CDR2 YSYEKL. The CDR3 totals 19 residues. V dropped 7 bases and J dropped 8 bases, with 35 bases sitting between them.

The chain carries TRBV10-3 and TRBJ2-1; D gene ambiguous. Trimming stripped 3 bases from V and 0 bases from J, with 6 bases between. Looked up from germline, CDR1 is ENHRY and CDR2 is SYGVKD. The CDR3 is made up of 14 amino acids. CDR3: CAISEKTSYNEQFF. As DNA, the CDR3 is TGTGCCATCAGTGAAAAGACCTCCTACAATGAGCAGTTCTTC.

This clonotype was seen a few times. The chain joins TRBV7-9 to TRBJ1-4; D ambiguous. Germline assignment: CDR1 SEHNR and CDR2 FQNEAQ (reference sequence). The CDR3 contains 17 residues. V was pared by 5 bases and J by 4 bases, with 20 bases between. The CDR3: CASSHPTSTRNNEKLFF. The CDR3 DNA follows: TGTGCCAGCAGCCATCCTACTTCTACAAGAAATAATGAAAAACTGTTTTTT.

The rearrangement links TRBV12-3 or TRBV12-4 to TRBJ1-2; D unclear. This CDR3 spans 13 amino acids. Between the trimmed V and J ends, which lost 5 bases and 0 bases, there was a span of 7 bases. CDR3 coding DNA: TGTGCCAGCAGTATCCTACCTAACTATGGCTACACCTTC. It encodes CASSILPNYGYTF.

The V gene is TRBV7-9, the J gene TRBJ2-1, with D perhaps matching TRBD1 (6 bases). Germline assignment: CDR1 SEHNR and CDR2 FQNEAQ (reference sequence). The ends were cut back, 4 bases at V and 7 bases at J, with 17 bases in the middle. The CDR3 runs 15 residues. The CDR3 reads CASSSGTPRGNEQFF. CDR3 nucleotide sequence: TGTGCCAGCAGCTCCGGGACACCCAGGGGAAATGAGCAGTTCTTC.

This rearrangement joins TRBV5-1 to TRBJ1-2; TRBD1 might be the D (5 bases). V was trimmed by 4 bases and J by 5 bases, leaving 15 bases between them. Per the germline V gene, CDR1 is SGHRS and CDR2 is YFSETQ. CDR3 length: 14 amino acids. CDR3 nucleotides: TGCGCCAGCAGCGCTGCCGGGACGGCATATGGCTACACCTTC. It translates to CASSAAGTAYGYTF. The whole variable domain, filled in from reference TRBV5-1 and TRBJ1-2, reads KAGVTQTPRYLIKTRGQQVTLSCSPISGHRSVSWYQQTPGQGLQFLFEYFSETQRNKGNFPGRFSGRQFSNSRSEMNVSTLELGDSALYLCASSAAGTAYGYTFGSGTRLTVV.